The 20 T cell receptor beta chains listed next were all sequenced from one sample in a study of blood T cell repertoires in COVID-19. Generated by immunoSEQ multiplex PCR, the TCRdb table keeps only in-frame clones and is missing some. Found here are around 280,000 clones, 86% of them singletons; the top ten hold about 2.2%. Sample: peripheral blood. The receptor set was obtained from a young woman who had recovered from COVID-19.

The chain is built from TRBV11-2 and TRBJ1-1; D gene uncertain. Deletions cut 5 bases from V and 1 base from J, with 20 bases between. There are 17 residues in the CDR3. Germline CDR1 and CDR2: SGHAT and FQNNGV. Here the CDR3 DNA reads TGTGCCAGCAGCAAAATATGGGGAGGCCTCGGGAACACTGAAGCTTTCTTT. This codes for CASSKIWGGLGNTEAFF. The variable domain in full, with the rest retrieved from reference TRBV11-2 and TRBJ1-1, is EAGVAQSPRYKIIEKRQSVAFWCNPISGHATLYWYQQILGQGPKLLIQFQNNGVVDDSQLPKDRFSAERLKGVDSTLKIQPAKLEDSAVYLCASSKIWGGLGNTEAFFGQGTRLTVV.

This chain connects TRBV28 to TRBJ1-2; no firm D call. Germline V gene data show CDR1 as MDHEN and CDR2 as SYDVKM. Trimming removed 4 bases from V and 8 bases from J, with 20 bases in between. The CDR3 runs 15 residues. For the CDR3, the DNA is TGTGCCAGCAGTTCCGCCTCATGGGCGAACGGAGGCTACACCTTC. This gives the protein CASSSASWANGGYTF.

As concerns this clone: Other DNA sequences from this sample encode an identical CDR3 as well. The CDR3 protein is CASSPGQGGSYGYTF. The CDR3 DNA reads TGTGCCAGCTCACCCGGACAGGGGGGTTCCTATGGCTACACCTTC. This chain joins TRBV18 and TRBJ1-2, with 10 nucleotides matching TRBD1. Germline V lookup: CDR1 KGHSH, CDR2 LQKENI. Germline trimming cut 3 bases from V and 4 bases from J; bases unmatched to any gene: 5. This CDR3 is built from 15 residues.

The chain links TRBV19 to TRBJ1-1, with 12 positions matching TRBD1. There are 14 residues in the CDR3. Germline values: CDR1 LNHDA, CDR2 SQIVND (reference sequence). The V segment lost 4 bases and the J segment 5 bases; nucleotides outside the gene matches: 2. The CDR3 loop reads CASSTGQGATEAFF. In DNA form, the CDR3 reads TGTGCCAGTAGTACGGGACAGGGGGCTACTGAAGCTTTCTTT.

The genes are TRBV7-8 and TRBJ2-7; D not certain. The V end was cut by 2 bases, the J end by 1 base, with 9 bases between. Germline-derived CDR1 and CDR2 are SGHVS and FQNEAQ. The CDR3 is 14 residues long. The CDR3 DNA reads TGTGCCAGCAGCTTATACCCAGTTTCCTACGAGCAGTACTTC. Translation gives CASSLYPVSYEQYF. The full variable domain, rest sourced from reference TRBV7-8 and TRBJ2-7, is GAGVSQSPRYKVAKRGQDVALRCDPISGHVSLFWYQQALGQGPEFLTYFQNEAQLDKSGLPSDRFFAERPEGSVSTLKIQRTQQEDSAVYLCASSLYPVSYEQYFGPGTRLTVT.

The CDR3 region has the DNA TGCGCCAGTACAAGGACTAGCGGGTCCACCGGGGAGCTGTTTTTT. It translates to CASTRTSGSTGELFF. The chain couples TRBV5-1 to TRBJ2-2; TRBD2 aligns across 11 bases. The CDR3 contains 15 residues. V dropped 8 bases and J dropped 4; count of bases not matched to a gene: 7. Germline-derived CDR1 and CDR2 are SGHRS and YFSETQ.

The gene calls are TRBV5-6 and TRBJ1-1; TRBD1 might be the D (6 bases). Germline loops: CDR1 SGHDT, CDR2 YYEEEE. This CDR3 is built from 16 residues. The V gene lost 1 base and the J gene lost 0 bases, with 13 bases spanning the gap. The CDR3 reads CASSLRQGRLNTEAFF. In DNA, the CDR3 is TGTGCCAGCAGCTTGCGTCAGGGGCGATTGAACACTGAAGCTTTCTTT.

This clone was counted once. The chain carries TRBV19 and TRBJ1-5; maybe TRBD1 (5 bases). The germline V gene has CDR1 LNHDA and CDR2 SQIVND (reference sequence). This CDR3 is 16 amino acids long. Trimming took 3 bases from V and 5 from J, leaving 17 bases between them. The CDR3 DNA is TGTGCCAGTAGTATTGTCAGGGCCCGCGTTCATCAGCCCCAGCATTTT. Amino acid sequence: CASSIVRARVHQPQHF.

This clone was detected once. This chain joins TRBV5-1 and TRBJ2-7; 9 nucleotides match TRBD2. CDR3 size: 16 residues. The trim removed 3 bases at V and 1 base at J, leaving 8 bases unmatched. CDR1 is SGHRS, CDR2 YFSETQ, per germline. The CDR3 DNA is TGCGCCAGCAGCTCCACACATAGCGGGGGATCCTACGAGCAGTACTTC. Protein product: CASSSTHSGGSYEQYF.

The chain links TRBV12-3 or TRBV12-4 to TRBJ2-7, with no clear D. V gave up 8 bases and J gave up 2 bases, with 13 bases separating them. The CDR3 has 13 amino acids. The CDR3 reads CASRPPGAYEQYF. DNA of the CDR3: TGTGCCAGCCGTCCGCCGGGTGCCTACGAGCAGTACTTC.

This clone was recorded once. The CDR3 DNA sequence: TGTGCCAGCAGCCAAGATGAGGGAGAAGCTAACTATGGCTACACCTTC. This codes for CASSQDEGEANYGYTF. The rearrangement links TRBV3-1 (or the pseudogene TRBV3-2) to TRBJ1-2, with D hard to call. Germline V gives CDR1 LGHDT, CDR2 YNNKEL (reference sequence). V was pared by 0 bases and J by 0 bases, with 11 bases between. The CDR3 loop spans 16 amino acids.

The chain links TRBV28 to TRBJ2-5; a possible D gene is TRBD1 (6 bases). Trimming stripped 5 bases from V and 2 bases from J, with 9 bases between. The CDR3 contains 13 residues. Germline assignment: CDR1 MDHEN and CDR2 SYDVKM. The CDR3 loop reads CASSRTDQETQYF. CDR3 bases: TGTGCCAGCAGTAGGACAGATCAAGAGACCCAGTACTTC. The variable domain in full, completed from reference TRBV28 and TRBJ2-5, reads DVKVTQSSRYLVKRTGEKVFLECVQDMDHENMFWYRQDPGLGLRLIYFSYDVKMKEKGDIPEGYSVSREKKERFSLILESASTNQTSMYLCASSRTDQETQYFGPGTRLLVL.

V is TRBV29-1 and J is TRBJ1-5; 7 bases are shared with TRBD1. V shed 4 bases, J shed 3 bases, and the junction held 6 bases outside the gene matches. CDR1 is SQVTM and CDR2 is ANQGSEA in the germline V gene. The CDR3 sequence is 14 residues long. CDR3 sequence: CSVATGTDNQPQHF. The CDR3 DNA reads as TGCAGCGTTGCGACCGGGACAGACAATCAGCCCCAGCATTTT.

The chain carries TRBV11-2 and TRBJ2-1; 11 nucleotides agree with TRBD2. Germline V gene lookup returns CDR1 SGHAT and CDR2 FQNNGV. Trimming took 6 bases from V and 9 from J; bases not matched to a gene: 7. The CDR3 covers 14 residues. This CDR3 reads CASSRTSGRGEQFF. For the CDR3, the DNA is TGTGCCAGCAGTCGAACTAGCGGGAGAGGTGAGCAGTTCTTC.

The rearrangement links TRBV13 to TRBJ2-4; tentative D call: TRBD2 (5 bases). In germline, CDR1 is PRHDT, CDR2 FYEKMQ (reference sequence). The CDR3 is made up of 15 amino acids. Trimming stripped 0 bases from V and 0 bases from J, with 6 bases between. The CDR3 coding sequence is TGTGCCAGCAGCTTAGGCGCGGGAGCCAAAAACATTCAGTACTTC. Amino acid sequence: CASSLGAGAKNIQYF.

This clone was seen only once. V is TRBV2 and J is TRBJ1-5; 11 nucleotides align to TRBD1. The junction had 9 bases not matched to a gene; V was cut back by 6 bases and J by 8 bases. The germline V gene encodes CDR1 SNHLY and CDR2 FYNNEI. CDR3 length: 15 residues. CDR3 nucleotide sequence: TGTGCCAGCAGCCGGGGGACAGGGGGATGGGAGCCCCAGCATTTT. Amino acid sequence: CASSRGTGGWEPQHF.

The chain recombines TRBV4-3 with TRBJ2-7, with a possible D match to TRBD2 (5 bases). Germline-derived CDR1 and CDR2 are LGHNA and YSLEER. Trimming cost V 2 bases and J 0 bases, with 17 bases left between them. The CDR3 length is 17 residues. CDR3 coding DNA: TGCGCCAGCAGCCAAAGCGGTGGAGTGGGTAGCTCCTACGAGCAGTACTTC. Encoded protein: CASSQSGGVGSSYEQYF.

This clone has just a few counts. Distinct nucleotide sequences in the sample also encode this CDR3. This chain joins TRBV12-3 or TRBV12-4 and TRBJ1-5; D gene unclear. The CDR3 extends over 12 amino acids. V lost 3 bases, J lost 7 bases, and 7 bases lay in between. The CDR3 DNA sequence: TGTGCCAGCAGTTTTGGAGGGCAGCCCCAGCATTTT. Its protein product is CASSFGGQPQHF.

This clone was seen just once. The CDR3 reads CAISESTGRGKYGYTF. CDR3 nucleotide sequence: TGTGCCATCAGTGAGTCGACGGGCAGGGGAAAATATGGCTACACCTTC. The V gene is TRBV10-3, the J gene TRBJ1-2; D possibly corresponds to TRBD1 (6 bases). CDR3 size: 16 residues. Trimming pared 0 bases from V and 5 bases from J, leaving 16 bases between. The germline V gene encodes CDR1 ENHRY and CDR2 SYGVKD.

The chain recombines TRBV10-3 with TRBJ2-5, with TRBD1 matching over 7 bases. V lost 0 bases to trimming and J lost 1 base; unmatched junction nucleotides: 2. This CDR3 comprises 15 residues. From germline, CDR1 is ENHRY and CDR2 SYGVKD. DNA of the CDR3: TGTGCCATCAGTGAGTCAGGGGGCCCCCAAGAGACCCAGTACTTC. Translation: CAISESGGPQETQYF.